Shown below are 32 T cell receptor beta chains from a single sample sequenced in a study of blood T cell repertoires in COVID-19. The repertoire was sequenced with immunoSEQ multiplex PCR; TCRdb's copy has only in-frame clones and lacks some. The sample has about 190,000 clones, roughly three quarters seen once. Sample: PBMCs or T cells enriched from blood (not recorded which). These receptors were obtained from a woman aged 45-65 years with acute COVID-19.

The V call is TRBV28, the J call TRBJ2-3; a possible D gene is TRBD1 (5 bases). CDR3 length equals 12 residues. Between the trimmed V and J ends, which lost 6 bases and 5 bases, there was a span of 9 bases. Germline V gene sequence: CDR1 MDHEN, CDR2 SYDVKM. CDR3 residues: CASRGPGDTQYF. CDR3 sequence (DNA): TGTGCCAGCAGGGGGCCTGGAGATACGCAGTATTTT.

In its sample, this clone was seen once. The CDR3 DNA follows: TGTGCCAGCAGCCGAGACGGAGGCAATCAGCCCCAGCATTTT. Translating it yields CASSRDGGNQPQHF. This chain links TRBV5-5 with TRBJ1-5, with D unclear. The V gene's germline CDR1 is SGHKS and CDR2 YYEKEE (reference sequence). V shed 4 bases and J shed 2 bases, with 10 bases lying between them. The CDR3 totals 14 residues. Full variable domain (outside the CDR3, taken from reference TRBV5-5 and TRBJ1-5): DAGVTQSPTHLIKTRGQQVTLRCSPISGHKSVSWYQQVLGQGPQFIFQYYEKEERGRGNFPDRFSARQFPNYSSELNVNALLLGDSALYLCASSRDGGNQPQHFGDGTRLSIL.

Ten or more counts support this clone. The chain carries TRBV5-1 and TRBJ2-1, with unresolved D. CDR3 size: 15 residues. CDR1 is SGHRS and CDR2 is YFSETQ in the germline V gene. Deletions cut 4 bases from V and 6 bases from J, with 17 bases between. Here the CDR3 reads CASSALLNPGNEQFF. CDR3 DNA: TGCGCCAGCAGCGCACTACTAAACCCTGGCAATGAGCAGTTCTTC.

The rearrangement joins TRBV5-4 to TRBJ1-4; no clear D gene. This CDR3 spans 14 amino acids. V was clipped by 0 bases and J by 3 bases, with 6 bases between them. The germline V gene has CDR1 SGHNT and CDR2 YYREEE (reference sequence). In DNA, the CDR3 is TGTGCCAGCAGCTTGGACCCGGCTAATGAAAAACTGTTTTTT. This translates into CASSLDPANEKLFF.

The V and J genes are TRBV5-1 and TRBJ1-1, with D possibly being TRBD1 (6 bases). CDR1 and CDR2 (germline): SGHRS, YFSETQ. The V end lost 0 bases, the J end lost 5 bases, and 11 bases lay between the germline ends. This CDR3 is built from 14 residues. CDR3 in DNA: TGCGCCAGCAGCTTGGTGTCAGGGGAAACTGAAGCTTTCTTT. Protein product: CASSLVSGETEAFF.

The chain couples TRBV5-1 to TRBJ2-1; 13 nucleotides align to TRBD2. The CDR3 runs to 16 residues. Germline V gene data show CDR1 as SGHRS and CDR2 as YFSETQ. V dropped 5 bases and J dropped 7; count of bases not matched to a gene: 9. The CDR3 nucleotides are TGCGCCAGCAGTCGGACTAGCGGGGGCCAGGGGAATGAGCAGTTCTTC. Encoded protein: CASSRTSGGQGNEQFF.

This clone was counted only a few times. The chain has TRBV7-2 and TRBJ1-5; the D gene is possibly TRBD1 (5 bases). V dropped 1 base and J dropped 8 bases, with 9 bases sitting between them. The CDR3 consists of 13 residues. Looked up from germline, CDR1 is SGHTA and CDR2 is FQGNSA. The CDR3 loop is CASSLDRTKPQHF. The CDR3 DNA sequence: TGTGCCAGCAGCTTAGACAGGACAAAGCCCCAGCATTTT.

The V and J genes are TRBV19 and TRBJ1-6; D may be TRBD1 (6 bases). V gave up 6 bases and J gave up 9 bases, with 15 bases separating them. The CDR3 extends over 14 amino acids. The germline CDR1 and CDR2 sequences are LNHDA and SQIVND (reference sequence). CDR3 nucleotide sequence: TGTGCCAGTAGCCTAGAGGGGGTTTCTTCACCCCTCCACTTT. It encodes CASSLEGVSSPLHF.

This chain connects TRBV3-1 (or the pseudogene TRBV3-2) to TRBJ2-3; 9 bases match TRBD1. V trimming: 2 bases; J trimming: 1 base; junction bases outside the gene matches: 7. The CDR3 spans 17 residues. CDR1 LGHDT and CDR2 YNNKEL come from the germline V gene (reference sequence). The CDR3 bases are TGTGCCAGCAGCCAAACAGGGGGCCCCCTCGGCACAGATACGCAGTATTTT. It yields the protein CASSQTGGPLGTDTQYF.

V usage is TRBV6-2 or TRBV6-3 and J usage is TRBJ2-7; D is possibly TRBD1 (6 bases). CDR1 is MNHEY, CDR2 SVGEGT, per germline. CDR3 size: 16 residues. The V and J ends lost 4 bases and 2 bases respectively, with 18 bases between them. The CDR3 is CASSSQERTATYEQYV. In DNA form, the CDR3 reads TGTGCCAGCAGTTCCCAGGAAAGGACAGCTACCTACGAGCAGTACGTC.

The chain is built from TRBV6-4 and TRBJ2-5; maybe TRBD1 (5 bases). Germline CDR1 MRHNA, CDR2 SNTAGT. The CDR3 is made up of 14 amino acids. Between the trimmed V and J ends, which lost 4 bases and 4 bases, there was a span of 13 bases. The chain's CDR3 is CASSVSPQGETQYF. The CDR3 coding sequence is TGTGCCAGCAGTGTCTCCCCCCAGGGAGAGACCCAGTACTTC.

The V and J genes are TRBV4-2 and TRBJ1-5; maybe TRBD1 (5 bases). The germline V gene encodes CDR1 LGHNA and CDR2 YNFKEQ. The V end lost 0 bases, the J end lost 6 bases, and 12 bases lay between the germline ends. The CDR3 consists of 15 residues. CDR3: CASSQEAGGGQPQHF. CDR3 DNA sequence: TGTGCCAGCAGCCAAGAGGCTGGGGGGGGTCAGCCCCAGCATTTT.

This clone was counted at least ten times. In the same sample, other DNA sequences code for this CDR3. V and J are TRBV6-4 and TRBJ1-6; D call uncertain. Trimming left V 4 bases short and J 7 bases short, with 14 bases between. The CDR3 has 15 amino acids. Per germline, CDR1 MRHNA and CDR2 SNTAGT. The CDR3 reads CASSGSAGGNSPLHF. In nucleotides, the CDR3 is TGTGCCAGCAGTGGGTCGGCAGGAGGCAATTCACCCCTCCACTTT.

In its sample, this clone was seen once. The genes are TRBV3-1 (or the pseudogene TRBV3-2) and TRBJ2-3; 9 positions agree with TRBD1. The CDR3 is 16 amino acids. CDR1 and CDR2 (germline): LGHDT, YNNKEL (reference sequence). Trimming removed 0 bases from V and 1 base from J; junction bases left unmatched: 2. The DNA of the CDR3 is TGTGCCAGCAGCCAAGATGGGGACAGGGGCACAGATACGCAGTATTTT. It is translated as CASSQDGDRGTDTQYF.

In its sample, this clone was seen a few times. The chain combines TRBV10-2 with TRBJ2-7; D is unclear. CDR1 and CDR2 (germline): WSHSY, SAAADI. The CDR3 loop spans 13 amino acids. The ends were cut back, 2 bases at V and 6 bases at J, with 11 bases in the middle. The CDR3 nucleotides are TGCGCCAGCAGTGAGCCTCGTGGAGTCGAGCAGTACGTC. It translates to CASSEPRGVEQYV.

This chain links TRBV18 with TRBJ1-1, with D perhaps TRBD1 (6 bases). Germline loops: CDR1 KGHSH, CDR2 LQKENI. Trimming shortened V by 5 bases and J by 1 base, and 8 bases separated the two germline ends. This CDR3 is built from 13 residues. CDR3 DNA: TGTGCCAGCTCAGGGGGCCGGAACACTGAAGCTTTCTTT. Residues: CASSGGRNTEAFF. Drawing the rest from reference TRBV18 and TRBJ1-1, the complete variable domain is NAGVMQNPRHLVRRRGQEARLRCSPMKGHSHVYWYRQLPEEGLKFMVYLQKENIIDESGMPKERFSAEFPKEGPSILRIQQVVRGDSAAYFCASSGGRNTEAFFGQGTRLTVV.

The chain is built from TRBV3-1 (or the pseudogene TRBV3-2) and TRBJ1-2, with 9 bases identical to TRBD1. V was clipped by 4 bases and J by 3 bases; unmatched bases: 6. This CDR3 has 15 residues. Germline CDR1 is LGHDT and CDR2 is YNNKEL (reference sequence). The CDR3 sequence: CASSPLGQGHYGYTF. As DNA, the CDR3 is TGTGCCAGCAGCCCCCTCGGACAGGGGCACTATGGCTACACCTTC.

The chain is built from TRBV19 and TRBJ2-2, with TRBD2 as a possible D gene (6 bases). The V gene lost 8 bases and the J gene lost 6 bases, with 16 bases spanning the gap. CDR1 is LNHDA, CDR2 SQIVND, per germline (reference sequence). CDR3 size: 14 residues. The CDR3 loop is CASFEGGSSGELFF. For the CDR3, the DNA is TGTGCCAGTTTCGAAGGAGGGTCGTCCGGGGAGCTGTTTTTT.

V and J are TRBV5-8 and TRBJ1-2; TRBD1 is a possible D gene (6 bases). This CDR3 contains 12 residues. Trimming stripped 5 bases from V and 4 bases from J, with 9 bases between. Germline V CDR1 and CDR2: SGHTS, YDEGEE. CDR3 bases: TGTGCCAGCAGTGGACAGTCCTATGGCTACACCTTC. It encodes CASSGQSYGYTF.

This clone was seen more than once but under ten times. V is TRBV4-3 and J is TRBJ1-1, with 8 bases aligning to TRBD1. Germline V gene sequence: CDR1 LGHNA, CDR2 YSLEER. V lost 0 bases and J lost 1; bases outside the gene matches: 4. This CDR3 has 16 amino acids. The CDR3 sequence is CASSQEETGANTEAFF. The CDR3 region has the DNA TGCGCCAGCAGCCAAGAGGAGACAGGGGCGAACACTGAAGCTTTCTTT.

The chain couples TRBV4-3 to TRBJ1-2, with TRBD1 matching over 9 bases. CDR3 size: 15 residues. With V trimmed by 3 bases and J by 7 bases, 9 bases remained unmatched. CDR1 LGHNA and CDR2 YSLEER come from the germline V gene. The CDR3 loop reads CASSQRDRVSSGYTF. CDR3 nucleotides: TGCGCCAGCAGCCAGCGGGACAGGGTTAGTTCTGGCTACACCTTC.

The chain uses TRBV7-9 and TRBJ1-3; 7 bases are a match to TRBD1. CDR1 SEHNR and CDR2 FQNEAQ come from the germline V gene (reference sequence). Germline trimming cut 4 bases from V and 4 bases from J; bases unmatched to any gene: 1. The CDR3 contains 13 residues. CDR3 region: CASSWDRGNTIYF. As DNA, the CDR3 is TGTGCCAGCAGCTGGGACAGAGGAAACACCATATATTTT.

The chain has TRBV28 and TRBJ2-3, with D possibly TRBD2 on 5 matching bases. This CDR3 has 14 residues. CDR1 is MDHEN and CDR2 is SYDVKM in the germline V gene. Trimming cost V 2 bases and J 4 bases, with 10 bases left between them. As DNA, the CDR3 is TGTGCCAGCAGTTTACGGAGGCCCGCAGATACGCAGTATTTT. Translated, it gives CASSLRRPADTQYF.

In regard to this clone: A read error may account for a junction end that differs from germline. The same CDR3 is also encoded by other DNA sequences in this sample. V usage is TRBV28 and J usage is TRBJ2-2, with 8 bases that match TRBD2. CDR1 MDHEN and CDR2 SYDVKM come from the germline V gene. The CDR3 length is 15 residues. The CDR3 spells CASATLGLVSGELFF. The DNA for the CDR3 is TGCGCCAGCGCCACCCTGGGACTAGTCTCCGGGGAGCTGTTTTTT.

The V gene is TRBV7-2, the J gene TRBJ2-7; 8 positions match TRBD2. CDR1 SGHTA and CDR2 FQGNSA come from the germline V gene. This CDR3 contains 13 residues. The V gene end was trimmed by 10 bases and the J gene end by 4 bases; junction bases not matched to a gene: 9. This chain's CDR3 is CATSWGGGYEQYV. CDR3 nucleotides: TGTGCCACCTCATGGGGCGGGGGGTACGAGCAGTACGTC.

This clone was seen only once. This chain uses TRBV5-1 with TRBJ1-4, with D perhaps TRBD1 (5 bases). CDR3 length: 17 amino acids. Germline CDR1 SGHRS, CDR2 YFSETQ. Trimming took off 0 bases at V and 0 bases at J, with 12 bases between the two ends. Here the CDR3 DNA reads TGCGCCAGCAGCTTGGGTGGGGCAGGGTCAACTAATGAAAAACTGTTTTTT. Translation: CASSLGGAGSTNEKLFF.

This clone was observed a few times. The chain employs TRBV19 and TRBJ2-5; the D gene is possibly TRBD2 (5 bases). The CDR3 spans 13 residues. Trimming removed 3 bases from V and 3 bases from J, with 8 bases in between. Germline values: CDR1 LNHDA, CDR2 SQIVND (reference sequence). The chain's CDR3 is CASSIFGEETQYF. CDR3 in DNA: TGTGCCAGTAGTATTTTCGGGGAAGAGACCCAGTACTTC.

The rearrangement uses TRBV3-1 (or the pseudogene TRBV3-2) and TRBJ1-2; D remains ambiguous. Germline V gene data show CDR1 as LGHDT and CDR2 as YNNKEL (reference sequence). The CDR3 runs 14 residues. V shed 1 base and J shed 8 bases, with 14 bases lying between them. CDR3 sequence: CASSQVSNAQGYTF. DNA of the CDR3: TGTGCCAGCAGCCAAGTATCGAACGCCCAGGGCTACACCTTC.

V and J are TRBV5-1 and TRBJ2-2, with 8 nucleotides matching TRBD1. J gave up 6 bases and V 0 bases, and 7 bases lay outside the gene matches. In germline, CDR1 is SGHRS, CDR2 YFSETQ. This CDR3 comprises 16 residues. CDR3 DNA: TGCGCCAGCAGCTTGGCTGGACAGGGTATAGCCGGGGAGCTGTTTTTT. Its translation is CASSLAGQGIAGELFF.

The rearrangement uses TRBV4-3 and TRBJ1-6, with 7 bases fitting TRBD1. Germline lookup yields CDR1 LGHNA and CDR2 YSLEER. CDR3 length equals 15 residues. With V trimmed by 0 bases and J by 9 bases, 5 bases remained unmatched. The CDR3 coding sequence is TGCGCCAGCAGCCAAGAGGGGCAGGGGGGTTCACCCCTCCACTTT. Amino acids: CASSQEGQGGSPLHF.

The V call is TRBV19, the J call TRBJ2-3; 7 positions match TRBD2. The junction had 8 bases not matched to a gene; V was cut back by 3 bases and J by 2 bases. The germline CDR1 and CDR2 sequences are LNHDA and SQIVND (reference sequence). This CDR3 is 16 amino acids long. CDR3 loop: CASSIDREGLTDTQYF. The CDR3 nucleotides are TGTGCCAGTAGTATCGATAGGGAGGGACTCACAGATACGCAGTATTTT. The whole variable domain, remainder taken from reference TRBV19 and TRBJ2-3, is DGGITQSPKYLFRKEGQNVTLSCEQNLNHDAMYWYRQDPGQGLRLIYYSQIVNDFQKGDIAEGYSVSREKKESFPLTVTSAQKNPTAFYLCASSIDREGLTDTQYFGPGTRLTVL.

The CDR3 here is CASSLVVGTGTDTQYF. CDR3 DNA sequence: TGTGCCAGCAGCTTAGTAGTCGGGACAGGGACAGATACGCAGTATTTT. The V call is TRBV11-2, the J call TRBJ2-3; TRBD1 aligns across 9 bases. With 1 base clipped from V and 3 bases from J, the junction kept 5 bases outside the gene matches. Germline lookup yields CDR1 SGHAT and CDR2 FQNNGV. CDR3 size: 16 residues.